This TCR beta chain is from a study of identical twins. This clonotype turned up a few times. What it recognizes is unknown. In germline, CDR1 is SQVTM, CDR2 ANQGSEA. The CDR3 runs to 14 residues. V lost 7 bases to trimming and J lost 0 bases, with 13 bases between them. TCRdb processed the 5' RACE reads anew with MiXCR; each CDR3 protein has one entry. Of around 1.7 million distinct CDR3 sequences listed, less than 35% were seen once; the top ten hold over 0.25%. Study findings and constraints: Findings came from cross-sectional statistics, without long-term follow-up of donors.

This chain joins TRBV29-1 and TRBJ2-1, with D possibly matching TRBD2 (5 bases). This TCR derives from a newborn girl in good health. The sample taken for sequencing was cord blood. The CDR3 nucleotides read TGCAGCGCTGCTAAAGCGGCCTCCTACAATGAGCAGTTCTTC. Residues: CSAAKAASYNEQFF.